This TCR beta chain was observed in a study of blood T cell repertoires in COVID-19. Germline V gene lookup returns CDR1 LGHDT and CDR2 YNNKEL (reference sequence). V shed 3 bases, J shed 5 bases, and the junction held 1 base outside the gene matches. CDR3 size: 13 residues. Authors' methods: Reference gene primer amplification in the assay estimated nucleated cell counts. Repertoires were generated with immunoSEQ multiplex PCR, while TCRdb's copy carries only in-frame clones and drops some. The DNA was the basis for D and trimming; V, J and clone size are from that table. The sample contains under 350,000 clones, 85% of which appear only once.

The clonotype originates from a human donor in a cohort sampled during active COVID-19. Sequencing was done on a sample of peripheral blood. V and J are TRBV3-1 (or the pseudogene TRBV3-2) and TRBJ2-3; 8 nucleotides match TRBD2. The CDR3, as DNA: TGTGCCAGCAGCCACGGGGGGGGAGATACGCAGTATTTT. Its protein is CASSHGGGDTQYF.